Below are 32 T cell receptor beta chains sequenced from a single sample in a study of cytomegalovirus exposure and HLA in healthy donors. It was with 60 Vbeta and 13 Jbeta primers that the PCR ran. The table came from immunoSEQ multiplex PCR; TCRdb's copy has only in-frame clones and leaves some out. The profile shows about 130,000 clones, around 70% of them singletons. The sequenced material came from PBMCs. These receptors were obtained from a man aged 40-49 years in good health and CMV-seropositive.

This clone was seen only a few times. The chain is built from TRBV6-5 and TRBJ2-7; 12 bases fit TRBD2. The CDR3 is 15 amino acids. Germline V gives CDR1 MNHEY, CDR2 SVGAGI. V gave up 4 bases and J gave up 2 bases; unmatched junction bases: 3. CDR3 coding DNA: TGTGCCAGCAGTTCCTGGACTAGCGGGACCTACGAGCAGTACTTC. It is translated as CASSSWTSGTYEQYF.

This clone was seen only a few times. CDR3 DNA sequence: TGTGCCAGCACCCCGCCCCCTAATACCCTAGCCAAAAACATTCAGTACTTC. This gives the protein CASTPPPNTLAKNIQYF. The V gene is TRBV27, the J gene TRBJ2-4, with D hard to call. CDR1 is MNHEY and CDR2 is SMNVEV in the germline V gene (reference sequence). Trimming shortened V by 7 bases and J by 0 bases, and 19 bases separated the two germline ends. CDR3 size: 17 residues.

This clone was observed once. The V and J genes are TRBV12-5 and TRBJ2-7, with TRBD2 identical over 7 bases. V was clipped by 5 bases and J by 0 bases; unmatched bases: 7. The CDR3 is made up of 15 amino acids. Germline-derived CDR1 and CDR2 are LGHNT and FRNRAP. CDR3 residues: CASGRWGGISYEQYF. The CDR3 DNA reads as TGTGCTAGTGGTAGGTGGGGGGGGATCTCCTACGAGCAGTACTTC.

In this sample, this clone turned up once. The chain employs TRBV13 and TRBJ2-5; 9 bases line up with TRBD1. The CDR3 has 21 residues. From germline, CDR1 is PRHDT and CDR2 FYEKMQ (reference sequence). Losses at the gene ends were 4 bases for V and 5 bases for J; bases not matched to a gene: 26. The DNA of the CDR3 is TGTGCCAGCAGCTCCCAGGGAAGGAGCCCCCCTTCCGGGACAGGGTGGGAGACCCAGTACTTC. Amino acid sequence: CASSSQGRSPPSGTGWETQYF.

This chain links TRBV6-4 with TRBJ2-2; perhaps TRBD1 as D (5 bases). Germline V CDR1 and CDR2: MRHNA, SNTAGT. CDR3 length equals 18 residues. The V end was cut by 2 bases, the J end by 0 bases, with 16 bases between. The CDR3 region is CASSDVGGAFPNTGELFF. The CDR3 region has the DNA TGTGCCAGCAGTGACGTCGGTGGGGCATTCCCGAACACCGGGGAGCTGTTTTTT.

The CDR3 sequence is CASSYSPGTDTQYF. In DNA, the CDR3 is TGTGCCAGCAGTTACTCGCCCGGGACAGATACGCAGTATTTT. The chain carries TRBV6-6 and TRBJ2-3, with D hard to call. V was pared by 0 bases and J by 3 bases, with 7 bases between. There are 14 residues in the CDR3. Germline CDR1 reads MNHNY; CDR2 reads SVGAGI (reference sequence).

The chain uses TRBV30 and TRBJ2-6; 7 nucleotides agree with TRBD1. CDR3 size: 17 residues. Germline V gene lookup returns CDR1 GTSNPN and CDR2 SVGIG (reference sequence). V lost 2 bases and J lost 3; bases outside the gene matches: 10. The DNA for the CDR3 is TGTGCCTGGAGTCAGTTGACAGGGTTTGGTGGGGCCAACGTCCTGACTTTC. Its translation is CAWSQLTGFGGANVLTF. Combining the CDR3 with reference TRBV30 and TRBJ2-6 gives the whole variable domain SQTIHQWPATLVQPVGSPLSLECTVEGTSNPNLYWYRQAAGRGLQLLFYSVGIGQISSEVPQNLSASRPQDRQFILSSKKLLLSDSGFYLCAWSQLTGFGGANVLTFGAGSRLTVL.

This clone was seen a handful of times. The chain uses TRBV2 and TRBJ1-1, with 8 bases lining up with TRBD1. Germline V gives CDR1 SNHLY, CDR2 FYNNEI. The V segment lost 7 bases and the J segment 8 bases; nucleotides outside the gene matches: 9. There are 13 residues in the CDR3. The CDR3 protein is CASTRQGTTEAFF. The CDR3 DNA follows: TGTGCCAGCACCCGACAGGGGACGACCGAAGCTTTCTTT.

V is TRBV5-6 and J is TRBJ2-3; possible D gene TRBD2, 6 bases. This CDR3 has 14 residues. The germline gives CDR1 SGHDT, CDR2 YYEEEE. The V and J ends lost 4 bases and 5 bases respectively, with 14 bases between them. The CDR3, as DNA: TGTGCCAGCAGCCACCGGCCCGGGGGAGATACGCAGTATTTT. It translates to CASSHRPGGDTQYF.

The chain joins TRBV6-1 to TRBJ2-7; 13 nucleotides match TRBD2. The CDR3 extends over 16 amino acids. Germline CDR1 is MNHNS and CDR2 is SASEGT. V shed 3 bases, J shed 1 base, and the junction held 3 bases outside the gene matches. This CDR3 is CASSESLAGGSYEQYF. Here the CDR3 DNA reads TGTGCCAGCAGTGAGTCACTAGCGGGAGGGTCCTACGAGCAGTACTTC.

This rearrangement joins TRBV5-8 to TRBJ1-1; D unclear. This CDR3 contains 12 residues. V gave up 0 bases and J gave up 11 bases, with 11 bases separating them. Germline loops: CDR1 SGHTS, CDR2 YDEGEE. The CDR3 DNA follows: TGTGCCAGCAGCTTGGTCCCGGCAGGCGCTTTCTTT. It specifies CASSLVPAGAFF.

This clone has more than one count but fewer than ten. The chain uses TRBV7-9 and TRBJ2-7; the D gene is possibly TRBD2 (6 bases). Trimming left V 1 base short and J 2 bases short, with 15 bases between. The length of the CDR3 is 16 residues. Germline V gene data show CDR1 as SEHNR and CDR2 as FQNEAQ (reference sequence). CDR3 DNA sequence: TGTGCCAGCAGCTTAGGCGGGGACCCTGGAACCTACGAGCAGTACTTC. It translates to CASSLGGDPGTYEQYF.

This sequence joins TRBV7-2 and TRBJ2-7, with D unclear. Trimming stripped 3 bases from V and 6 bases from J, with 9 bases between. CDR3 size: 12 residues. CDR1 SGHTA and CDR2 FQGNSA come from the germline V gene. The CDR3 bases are TGTGCCAGCAGCTTTTCCTCGCGCGAGCAGTACTTC. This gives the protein CASSFSSREQYF.

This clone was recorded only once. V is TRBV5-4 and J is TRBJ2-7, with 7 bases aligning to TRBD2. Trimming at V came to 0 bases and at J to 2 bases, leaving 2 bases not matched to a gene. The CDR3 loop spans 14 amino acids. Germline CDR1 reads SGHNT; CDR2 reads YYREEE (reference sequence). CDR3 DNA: TGTGCCAGCAGCTTGGTTGCGGGAGCCTACGAGCAGTACTTC. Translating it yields CASSLVAGAYEQYF.

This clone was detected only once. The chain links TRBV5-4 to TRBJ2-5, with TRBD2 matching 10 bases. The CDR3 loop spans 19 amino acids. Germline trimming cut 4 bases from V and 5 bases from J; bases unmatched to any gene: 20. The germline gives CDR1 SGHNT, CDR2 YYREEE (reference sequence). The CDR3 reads CASSHDLGGASGSKETQYF. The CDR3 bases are TGTGCCAGCAGCCACGACCTGGGGGGGGCTAGCGGGAGTAAGGAGACCCAGTACTTC.

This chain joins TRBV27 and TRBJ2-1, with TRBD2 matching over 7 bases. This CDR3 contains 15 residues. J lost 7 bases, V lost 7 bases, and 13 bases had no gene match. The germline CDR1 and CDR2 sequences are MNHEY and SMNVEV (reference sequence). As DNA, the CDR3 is TGTGCCAGCACCCCAGGTGGGACTATGAGGAATGAGCAGTTCTTC. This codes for CASTPGGTMRNEQFF.

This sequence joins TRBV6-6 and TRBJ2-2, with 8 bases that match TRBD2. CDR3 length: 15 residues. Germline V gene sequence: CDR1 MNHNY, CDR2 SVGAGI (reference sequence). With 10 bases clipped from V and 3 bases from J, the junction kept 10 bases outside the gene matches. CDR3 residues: CATHGAGGYTGELFF. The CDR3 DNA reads TGTGCCACCCACGGTGCGGGGGGATACACCGGGGAGCTGTTTTTT.

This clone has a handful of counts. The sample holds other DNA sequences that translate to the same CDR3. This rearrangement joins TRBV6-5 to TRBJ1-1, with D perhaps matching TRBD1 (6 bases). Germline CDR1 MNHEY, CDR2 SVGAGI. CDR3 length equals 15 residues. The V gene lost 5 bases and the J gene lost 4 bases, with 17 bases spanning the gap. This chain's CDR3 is CASSGVGAWGTEAFF. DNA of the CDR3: TGTGCCAGCAGTGGAGTGGGGGCTTGGGGCACTGAAGCTTTCTTT.

CDR3 nucleotide sequence: TGTGCCAGCAGCTCCTCGCGACGGGGCACAGATACGCAGTATTTT. It codes for CASSSSRRGTDTQYF. The V and J genes are TRBV27 and TRBJ2-3; D is unresolved. Per germline, CDR1 MNHEY and CDR2 SMNVEV (reference sequence). The CDR3 is made up of 15 amino acids. Trimming pared 6 bases from V and 1 base from J, leaving 14 bases between.

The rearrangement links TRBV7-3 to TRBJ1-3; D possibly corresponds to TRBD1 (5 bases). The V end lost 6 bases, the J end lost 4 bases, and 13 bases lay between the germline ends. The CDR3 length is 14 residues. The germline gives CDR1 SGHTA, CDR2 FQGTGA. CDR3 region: CASSTLGEGNTIYF. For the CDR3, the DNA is TGTGCCAGCAGTACATTAGGGGAAGGAAACACCATATATTTT.

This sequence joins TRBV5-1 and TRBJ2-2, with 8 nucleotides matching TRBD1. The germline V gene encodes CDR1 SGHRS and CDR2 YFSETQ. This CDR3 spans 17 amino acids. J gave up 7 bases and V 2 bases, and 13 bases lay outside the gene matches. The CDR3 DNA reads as TGCGCCAGCAGCTTTAGGACAGGGACTGTCATCAGCGGGGAGCTGTTTTTT. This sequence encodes CASSFRTGTVISGELFF.

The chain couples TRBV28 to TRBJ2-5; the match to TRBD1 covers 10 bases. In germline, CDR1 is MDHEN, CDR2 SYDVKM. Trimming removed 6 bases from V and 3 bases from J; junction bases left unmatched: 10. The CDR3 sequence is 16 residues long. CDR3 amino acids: CASSYRPGQGKETQYF. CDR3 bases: TGTGCCAGCAGCTACCGTCCGGGACAGGGGAAAGAGACCCAGTACTTC.

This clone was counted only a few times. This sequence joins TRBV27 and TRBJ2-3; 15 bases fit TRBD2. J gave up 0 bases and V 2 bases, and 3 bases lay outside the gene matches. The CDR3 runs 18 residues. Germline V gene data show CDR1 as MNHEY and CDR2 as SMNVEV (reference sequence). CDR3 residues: CASSLRTSGRDSTDTQYF. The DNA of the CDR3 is TGTGCCAGCAGTTTACGGACTAGCGGGAGGGATAGCACAGATACGCAGTATTTT.

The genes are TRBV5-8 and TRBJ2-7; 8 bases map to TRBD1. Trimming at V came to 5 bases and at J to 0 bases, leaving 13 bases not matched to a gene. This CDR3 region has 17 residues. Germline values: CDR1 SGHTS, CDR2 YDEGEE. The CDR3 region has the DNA TGTGCCAGCAGGCCTCACGGACAGGGAATCCCCTCCTACGAGCAGTACTTC. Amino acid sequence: CASRPHGQGIPSYEQYF.

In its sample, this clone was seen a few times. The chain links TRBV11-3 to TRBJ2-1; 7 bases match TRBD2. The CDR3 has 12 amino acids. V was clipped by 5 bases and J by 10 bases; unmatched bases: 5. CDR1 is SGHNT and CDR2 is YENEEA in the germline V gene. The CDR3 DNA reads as TGTGCCAGCAGCCCCCGGGGAGGGGAGCAGTTCTTC. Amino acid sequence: CASSPRGGEQFF.

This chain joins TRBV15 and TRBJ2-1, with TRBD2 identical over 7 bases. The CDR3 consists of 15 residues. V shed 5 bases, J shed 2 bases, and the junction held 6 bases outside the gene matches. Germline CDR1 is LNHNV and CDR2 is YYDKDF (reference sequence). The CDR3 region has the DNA TGTGCCACCAGCGAAAAGGGAGGGCCCTACAATGAGCAGTTCTTC. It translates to CATSEKGGPYNEQFF.

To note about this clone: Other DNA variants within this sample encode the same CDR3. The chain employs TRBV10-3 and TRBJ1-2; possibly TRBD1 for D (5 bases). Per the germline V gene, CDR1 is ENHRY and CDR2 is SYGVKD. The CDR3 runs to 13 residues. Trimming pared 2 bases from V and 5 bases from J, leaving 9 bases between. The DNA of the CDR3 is TGTGCCATCAGTGAGAACCGGGGGTATGGCTACACCTTC. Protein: CAISENRGYGYTF.

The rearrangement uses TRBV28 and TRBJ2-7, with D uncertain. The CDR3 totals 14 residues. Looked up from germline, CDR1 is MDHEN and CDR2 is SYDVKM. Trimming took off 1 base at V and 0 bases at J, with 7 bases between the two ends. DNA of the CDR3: TGTGCCAGCAGTTTATACGCTAGCTCCTACGAGCAGTACTTC. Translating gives CASSLYASSYEQYF.

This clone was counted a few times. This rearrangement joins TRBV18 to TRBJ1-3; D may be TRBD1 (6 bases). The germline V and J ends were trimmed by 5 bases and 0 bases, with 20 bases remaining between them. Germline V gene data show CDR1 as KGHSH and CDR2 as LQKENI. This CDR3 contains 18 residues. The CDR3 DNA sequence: TGTGCCAGCTCATCCGCCTTGACAGGAACCACCTCTGGAAACACCATATATTTT. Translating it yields CASSSALTGTTSGNTIYF. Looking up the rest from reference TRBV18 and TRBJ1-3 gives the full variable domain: NAGVMQNPRHLVRRRGQEARLRCSPMKGHSHVYWYRQLPEEGLKFMVYLQKENIIDESGMPKERFSAEFPKEGPSILRIQQVVRGDSAAYFCASSSALTGTTSGNTIYFGEGSWLTVV.

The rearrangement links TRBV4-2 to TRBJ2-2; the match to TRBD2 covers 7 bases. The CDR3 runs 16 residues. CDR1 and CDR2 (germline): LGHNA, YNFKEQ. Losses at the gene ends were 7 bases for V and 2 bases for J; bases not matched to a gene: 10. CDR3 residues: CASTTRAGDNTGELFF. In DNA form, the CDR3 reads TGTGCCAGCACCACCCGGGCGGGGGATAACACCGGGGAGCTGTTTTTT.

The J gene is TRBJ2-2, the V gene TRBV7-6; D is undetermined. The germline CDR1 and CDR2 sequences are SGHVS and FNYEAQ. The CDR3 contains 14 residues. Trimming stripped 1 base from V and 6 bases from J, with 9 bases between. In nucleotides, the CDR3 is TGTGCCAGCAGCTTAGTTGAGGCCGCCGGGGAGCTGTTTTTT. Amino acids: CASSLVEAAGELFF.

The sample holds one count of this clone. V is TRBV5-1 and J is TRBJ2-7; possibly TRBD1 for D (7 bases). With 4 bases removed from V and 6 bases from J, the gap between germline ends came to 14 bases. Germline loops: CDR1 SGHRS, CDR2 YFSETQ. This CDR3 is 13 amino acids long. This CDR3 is CASSRGRGAEQYF. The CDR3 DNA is TGCGCCAGCAGCAGAGGCAGGGGGGCCGAGCAGTACTTC.